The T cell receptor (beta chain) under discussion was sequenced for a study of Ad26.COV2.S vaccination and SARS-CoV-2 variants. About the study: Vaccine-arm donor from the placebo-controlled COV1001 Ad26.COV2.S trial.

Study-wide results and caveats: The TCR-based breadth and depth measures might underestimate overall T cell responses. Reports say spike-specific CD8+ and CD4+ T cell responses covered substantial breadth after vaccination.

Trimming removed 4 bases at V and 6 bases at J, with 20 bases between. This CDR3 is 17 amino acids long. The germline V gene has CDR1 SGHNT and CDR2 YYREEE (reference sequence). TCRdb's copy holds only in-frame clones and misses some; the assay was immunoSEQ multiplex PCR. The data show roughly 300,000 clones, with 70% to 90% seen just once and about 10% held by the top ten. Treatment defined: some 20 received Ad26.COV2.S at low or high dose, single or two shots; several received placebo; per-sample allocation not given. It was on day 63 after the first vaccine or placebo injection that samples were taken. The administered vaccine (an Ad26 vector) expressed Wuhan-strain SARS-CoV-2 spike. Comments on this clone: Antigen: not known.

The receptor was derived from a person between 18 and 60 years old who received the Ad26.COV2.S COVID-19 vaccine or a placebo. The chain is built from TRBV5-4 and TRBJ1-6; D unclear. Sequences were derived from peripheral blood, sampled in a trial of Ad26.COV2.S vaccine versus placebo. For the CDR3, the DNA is TGTGCCAGCAGCGGAGGGCTATCTGGGGTAGGTAATTCACCCCTCCACTTT. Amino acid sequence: CASSGGLSGVGNSPLHF.